Following are 26 T cell receptor beta chains from one sample sequenced in a study of T cell responses to AZD1222 COVID-19 vaccine (dated by TCRdb to the early 2020s). In light of the paper, this sample's time point label describes: baseline before first vaccination. In the paper's terms, the treatment or condition label means: meningococcal conjugate vaccine given as trial control. Libraries were made using the immunoSEQ multiplex PCR assay. TCRdb carries this immuneACCESS record with in-frame sequences only. Its versions omit some clonotypes, under half of them owing to an unresolved V gene in the studies checked, with the rest unexplained. The table for this sample lists roughly 160,000 clones; around 92% of them were counted only once. The biggest ten clones account for roughly 4.4% of the sample. The sequencing here drew on peripheral blood, taken on day 0 of MenACWY control vaccination. These receptors originate from an adult in good health.

This clone was counted only a few times. V usage is TRBV5-1 and J usage is TRBJ2-3, with D unresolved. Germline CDR1 is SGHRS and CDR2 is YFSETQ. This CDR3 is built from 14 residues. Trimming cost V 0 bases and J 2 bases, with 7 bases left between them. CDR3 sequence: CASSLGPFTDTQYF. The CDR3 DNA reads TGCGCCAGCAGCTTGGGGCCGTTCACAGATACGCAGTATTTT.

Points on this clone: A read error may produce the germline difference seen at one junction end. V gene TRBV28 combines with J gene TRBJ2-7; a possible D gene is TRBD2 (5 bases). The CDR3 covers 11 residues. CDR1 is MDHEN and CDR2 is SYDVKM in the germline V gene. DNA for the CDR3: TGTGCCAGCAGTTCCGCGGGCAAGTCGTGCTTC. This gives the protein CASSSAGKSCF. Drawing the rest from reference TRBV28 and TRBJ2-7, the complete variable domain is DVKVTQSSRYLVKRTGEKVFLECVQDMDHENMFWYRQDPGLGLRLIYFSYDVKMKEKGDIPEGYSVSREKKERFSLILESASTNQTSMYLCASSSAGKSCFGPGTRLTVT.

The chain carries TRBV11-2 and TRBJ1-5; D is uncertain. V shed 1 base and J shed 5 bases, with 9 bases lying between them. This CDR3 region has 14 residues. Germline V CDR1 and CDR2: SGHAT, FQNNGV. DNA for the CDR3: TGTGCCAGCAGCTTAGCCGGTGGGTATCAGCCCCAGCATTTT. Its translation is CASSLAGGYQPQHF.

As regards this clone: At one end the junction does not follow the germline gene, possibly because of a read error. The rearrangement links TRBV7-6 to TRBJ2-3; 10 bases align to TRBD2. Germline V gene sequence: CDR1 SGHVS, CDR2 FNYEAQ. This CDR3 contains 17 residues. The CDR3 sequence: CASSLAPLAGVPDTQYF. The CDR3 nucleotides are TGTGCCAGCAGCTTAGCCCCCCTAGCGGGGGTTCCCGATACACAGTATTTT.

J is TRBJ1-6 and V is TRBV21-1. TRBV21-1 is annotated as a pseudogene. CDR3 length: 19 amino acids. The CDR3 is CASSKGLGGRESVNSPLHF. In nucleotides, the CDR3 is TGTGCCAGCAGCAAAGGATTGGGGGGGAGAGAGTCAGTAAATTCACCCCTCCACTTT.

The V gene is TRBV6-4, the J gene TRBJ2-1; 9 nucleotides line up with TRBD2. The J segment lost 5 bases and the V segment lost 2 bases, leaving 7 bases of the junction unmatched. The CDR3 has 16 amino acids. Germline V lookup: CDR1 MRHNA, CDR2 SNTAGT. This chain's CDR3 is CASSDGEAGGDNEQFF. CDR3 in DNA: TGTGCCAGCAGTGACGGGGAAGCGGGAGGAGACAATGAGCAGTTCTTC.

CDR3 protein: CASSFTGVDTGELFF. The CDR3 DNA reads as TGCGCCAGCAGCTTCACAGGGGTCGACACCGGGGAGCTGTTTTTT. The V gene is TRBV5-1, the J gene TRBJ2-2; TRBD1 aligns across 7 bases. The length of the CDR3 is 15 residues. J lost 3 bases, V lost 2 bases, and 4 bases had no gene match. From germline, CDR1 is SGHRS and CDR2 YFSETQ.

This clone was counted a single time. The chain joins TRBV29-1 to TRBJ2-5, with D uncertain. The ends were cut back, 1 base at V and 0 bases at J, with 6 bases in the middle. Germline CDR1 reads SQVTM; CDR2 reads ANQGSEA. CDR3 length equals 13 residues. CDR3 DNA sequence: TGCAGCGTTGAAGGCCAGTACCAAGAGACCCAGTACTTC. It codes for CSVEGQYQETQYF. Combining the CDR3 with reference TRBV29-1 and TRBJ2-5 gives the whole variable domain SAVISQKPSRDICQRGTSLTIQCQVDSQVTMMFWYRQQPGQSLTLIATANQGSEATYESGFVIDKFPISRPNLTFSTLTVSNMSPEDSSIYLCSVEGQYQETQYFGPGTRLLVL.

CDR3 amino acids: CASSLAYEQFF. CDR3 in DNA: TGCGCCAGCAGCTTGGCCTATGAGCAGTTCTTC. The chain links TRBV5-1 to TRBJ2-1, with D uncertain. The V end lost 0 bases, the J end lost 8 bases, and 3 bases lay between the germline ends. CDR3 length: 11 amino acids. Germline CDR1 and CDR2: SGHRS and YFSETQ.

The chain carries TRBV5-6 and TRBJ2-1, with 14 bases fitting TRBD2. The junction had 10 bases not matched to a gene; V was cut back by 4 bases and J by 4 bases. The germline V gene encodes CDR1 SGHDT and CDR2 YYEEEE. The CDR3 length is 18 residues. The CDR3 is CASSLTSGRAQGYNEQFF. The CDR3 DNA follows: TGTGCCAGCAGCCTGACTAGCGGGAGGGCTCAGGGGTACAATGAGCAGTTCTTC.

The chain uses TRBV5-4 and TRBJ1-1; D uncertain. The length of the CDR3 is 16 residues. The germline V gene encodes CDR1 SGHNT and CDR2 YYREEE (reference sequence). Trimming pared 5 bases from V and 4 bases from J, leaving 21 bases between. CDR3 coding DNA: TGTGCCAGCAGTCCTGGATCGCGAGACTGGGGCACTGAAGCTTTCTTT. This encodes CASSPGSRDWGTEAFF. Supplemented by reference TRBV5-4 and TRBJ1-1, the full variable domain reads ETGVTQSPTHLIKTRGQQVTLRCSSQSGHNTVSWYQQALGQGPQFIFQYYREEENGRGNFPPRFSGLQFPNYSSELNVNALELDDSALYLCASSPGSRDWGTEAFFGQGTRLTVV.

The chain joins TRBV5-6 to TRBJ2-7; D call uncertain. Germline V gives CDR1 SGHDT, CDR2 YYEEEE. V was pared by 0 bases and J by 0 bases, with 10 bases between. The CDR3 length is 15 residues. CDR3 in amino acids: CASSLADWSSYEQYF. CDR3 coding DNA: TGTGCCAGCAGCTTGGCAGACTGGAGCTCCTACGAGCAGTACTTC.

The chain couples TRBV9 to TRBJ1-4; 8 bases are shared with TRBD1. The CDR3 has 15 amino acids. With 4 bases clipped from V and 8 bases from J, the junction kept 10 bases outside the gene matches. Per the germline V gene, CDR1 is SGDLS and CDR2 is YYNGEE. The CDR3 bases are TGTGCCAGCAGCCCGGGGACAGGTCCGGGAGAAAAACTGTTTTTT. Translated, it gives CASSPGTGPGEKLFF.

The chain couples TRBV6-5 to TRBJ1-5; D not certain. This CDR3 has 11 residues. Trimming removed 8 bases from V and 4 bases from J, with 6 bases in between. CDR1 is MNHEY and CDR2 is SVGAGI in the germline V gene. The CDR3 protein is CASQANQPQHF. The CDR3 region has the DNA TGTGCCAGCCAGGCAAATCAGCCCCAGCATTTT.

V usage is TRBV11-3 and J usage is TRBJ1-2, with a tentative D call TRBD1 (5 bases). The CDR3 covers 14 residues. CDR1 is SGHNT, CDR2 YENEEA, per germline. Trimming took 6 bases from V and 0 from J, leaving 11 bases between them. The CDR3 loop is CASRRGGTNYGYTF. CDR3 bases: TGTGCCAGCAGGAGGGGCGGCACTAACTATGGCTACACCTTC.

The V call is TRBV2, the J call TRBJ1-2; 7 nucleotides align to TRBD1. The germline CDR1 and CDR2 sequences are SNHLY and FYNNEI. The CDR3 totals 15 residues. Trimming removed 5 bases from V and 5 bases from J; junction bases left unmatched: 11. The CDR3 sequence: CASSPTRDRSYGYTF. DNA for the CDR3: TGTGCCAGCAGTCCCACCCGGGACAGAAGTTATGGCTACACCTTC. The entire variable domain, with the rest obtained from reference TRBV2 and TRBJ1-2, is as follows: EPEVTQTPSHQVTQMGQEVILRCVPISNHLYFYWYRQILGQKVEFLVSFYNNEISEKSEIFDDQFSVERPDGSNFTLKIRSTKLEDSAMYFCASSPTRDRSYGYTFGSGTRLTVV.

This chain uses TRBV27 with TRBJ2-1; weak D call: TRBD1 (6 bases). The germline V gene encodes CDR1 MNHEY and CDR2 SMNVEV (reference sequence). This CDR3 contains 14 residues. With 2 bases removed from V and 9 bases from J, the gap between germline ends came to 14 bases. In DNA form, the CDR3 reads TGTGCCAGCAGTTTACACACACTAGGGGGTGAGCAGTTCTTC. The encoded protein is CASSLHTLGGEQFF.

The J gene is TRBJ1-6, the V gene TRBV28; D not certain. Trimming took 4 bases from V and 9 from J, leaving 13 bases between them. The CDR3 extends over 14 amino acids. Germline loops: CDR1 MDHEN, CDR2 SYDVKM. CDR3: CASSSNHMASPLHF. For the CDR3, the DNA is TGTGCCAGCAGTTCCAATCACATGGCTTCACCCCTCCACTTT.

The rearrangement uses TRBV7-3 and TRBJ2-4; D may be TRBD2 (5 bases). The CDR3 consists of 15 residues. V shed 1 base and J shed 6 bases, with 13 bases lying between them. Germline V CDR1 and CDR2: SGHTA, FQGTGA. CDR3 sequence (DNA): TGTGCCAGCAGCTTAAAGATCGGAGGACTAAACATTCAGTACTTC. It specifies CASSLKIGGLNIQYF.

The V and J genes are TRBV11-1 and TRBJ2-5; the D gene is possibly TRBD1 (6 bases). The V and J ends lost 5 bases and 5 bases respectively, with 12 bases between them. In germline, CDR1 is SGHAT, CDR2 FQDESV (reference sequence). CDR3 size: 13 residues. CDR3 in DNA: TGTGCCAGCAGCCGTACAGGGCGGGAGACCCAGTACTTC. The encoded protein is CASSRTGRETQYF.

This chain links TRBV5-6 with TRBJ1-1; possibly TRBD1 for D (5 bases). V was pared by 3 bases and J by 3 bases, with 21 bases between. The germline CDR1 and CDR2 sequences are SGHDT and YYEEEE. The CDR3 runs to 17 residues. The CDR3 region has the DNA TGTGCCAGCAGCTCTGCGGGGGGGTTCTCATGGTACACTGAAGCTTTCTTT. The encoded protein is CASSSAGGFSWYTEAFF.

This sequence joins TRBV9 and TRBJ1-3; the D gene is possibly TRBD1 (5 bases). Germline CDR1 SGDLS, CDR2 YYNGEE. V dropped 3 bases and J dropped 4 bases, with 14 bases sitting between them. CDR3 length: 15 residues. The CDR3: CASSDGNRPGNTIYF. For the CDR3, the DNA is TGTGCCAGCAGCGATGGGAACAGGCCCGGAAACACCATATATTTT.

The chain employs TRBV9 and TRBJ1-4, with TRBD1 identical over 7 bases. This CDR3 region has 14 residues. Unmatched junction bases numbered 4, after V lost 4 bases and J lost 4 bases. Germline values: CDR1 SGDLS, CDR2 YYNGEE. CDR3 in DNA: TGTGCCAGCAGCCAGGGACAGATTAATGAAAAACTGTTTTTT. The encoded protein is CASSQGQINEKLFF.

The V call is TRBV11-3, the J call TRBJ2-1, with 10 bases identical to TRBD2. Looked up from germline, CDR1 is SGHNT and CDR2 is YENEEA. The CDR3 loop spans 16 amino acids. V shed 0 bases and J 10 bases; nucleotides not matched to a gene: 9. In DNA, the CDR3 is TGTGCCAGCAGCTTAGAAGGGCCCCCTAGCGGGAGAGAGCAGTTCTTC. Amino acid sequence: CASSLEGPPSGREQFF.

This rearrangement joins TRBV29-1 to TRBJ2-7, with D maybe TRBD2 (6 bases). There are 12 residues in the CDR3. The germline CDR1 and CDR2 sequences are SQVTM and ANQGSEA. Deletions cut 6 bases from V and 0 bases from J, with 9 bases between. CDR3 nucleotides: TGCAGCGTCCGGAGGGACTCCTACGAGCAGTACTTC. It is translated as CSVRRDSYEQYF.

The gene calls are TRBV2 and TRBJ1-5, with D unresolved. The V and J ends lost 5 bases and 6 bases respectively, with 14 bases between them. The CDR3 totals 14 residues. CDR1 is SNHLY and CDR2 is FYNNEI in the germline V gene. The CDR3 sequence: CASSRGYPGQPQHF. The CDR3 DNA reads as TGTGCCAGCAGTAGAGGGTATCCCGGTCAGCCCCAGCATTTT.